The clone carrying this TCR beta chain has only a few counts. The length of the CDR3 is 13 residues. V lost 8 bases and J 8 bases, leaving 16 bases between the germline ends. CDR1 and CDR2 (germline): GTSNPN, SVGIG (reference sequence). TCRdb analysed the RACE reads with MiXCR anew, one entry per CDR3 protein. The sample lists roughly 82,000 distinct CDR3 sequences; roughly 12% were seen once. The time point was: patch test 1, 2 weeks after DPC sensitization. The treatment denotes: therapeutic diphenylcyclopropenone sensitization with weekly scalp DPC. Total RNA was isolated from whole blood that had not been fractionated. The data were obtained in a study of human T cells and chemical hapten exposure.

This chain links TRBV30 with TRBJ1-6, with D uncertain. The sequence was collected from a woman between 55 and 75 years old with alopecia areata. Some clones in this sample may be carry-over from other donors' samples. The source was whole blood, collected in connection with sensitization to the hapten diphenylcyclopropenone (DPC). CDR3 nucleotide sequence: TGTGCCACCAACGGGTTTTTGGATTCACCCCTCCACTTT. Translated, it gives CATNGFLDSPLHF.